The 7 T cell receptor beta chains reported below all come from one sample, sequenced in a study of blood T cell repertoires in COVID-19. TCRdb keeps only in-frame clones here, not all; method: immunoSEQ multiplex PCR. The sample yields around 250,000 clones, about 80% seen once. The sequenced sample consisted of PBMCs or T cells enriched from blood (not recorded which). These receptors were obtained from a man aged 45-65 years who had recovered from COVID-19.

The chain couples TRBV15 to TRBJ2-7, with 8 bases identical to TRBD1. Germline V gene data show CDR1 as LNHNV and CDR2 as YYDKDF (reference sequence). The CDR3 sequence is 16 residues long. Trimming took 1 base from V and 2 from J; bases not matched to a gene: 7. The CDR3 coding sequence is TGTGCCACCAGCAGAGCTGCGACAGGGGCCACCTACGAGCAGTACTTC. It encodes CATSRAATGATYEQYF.

The chain couples TRBV5-1 to TRBJ2-1; TRBD2 aligns across 9 bases. The CDR3 is 16 amino acids. V lost 2 bases to trimming and J lost 4 bases; unmatched junction nucleotides: 7. Germline loops: CDR1 SGHRS, CDR2 YFSETQ. This chain's CDR3 is CASSFLSLAGYNEQFF. The DNA of the CDR3 is TGCGCCAGCAGCTTCCTGTCACTAGCGGGTTACAATGAGCAGTTCTTC.

V gene TRBV5-8 combines with J gene TRBJ2-5, with D possibly matching TRBD2 (6 bases). The germline CDR1 and CDR2 sequences are SGHTS and YDEGEE. The ends were cut back, 2 bases at V and 2 bases at J, with 13 bases in the middle. CDR3 size: 15 residues. Here the CDR3 reads CASSFGLATQETQYF. In DNA form, the CDR3 reads TGTGCCAGCAGCTTCGGGCTAGCGACACAAGAGACCCAGTACTTC.

This rearrangement joins TRBV5-8 to TRBJ1-3, with TRBD1 matching 7 bases. V was pared by 4 bases and J by 4 bases, with 11 bases of the junction left unmatched. The CDR3 is made up of 16 amino acids. The germline V gene encodes CDR1 SGHTS and CDR2 YDEGEE. The CDR3 region has the DNA TGTGCCAGCAGCATCTCGACAGGGTTCGTAGGAAACACCATATATTTT. Protein sequence: CASSISTGFVGNTIYF.

The chain uses TRBV23-1 and TRBJ2-1; 9 nucleotides match TRBD2. TRBV23-1 is an ORF; its function is uncertain. V shed 0 bases, J shed 3 bases, and the junction held 6 bases outside the gene matches. The CDR3 has 17 residues. The CDR3 nucleotides read TGCGCCAGCAGTCAATCGTGGGCGGGAGGGGTCTACAATGAGCAGTTCTTC. Translating it yields CASSQSWAGGVYNEQFF.

In its sample, this clone was seen a few times. The rearrangement joins TRBV6-4 to TRBJ2-1; 9 bases are shared with TRBD1. The germline gives CDR1 MRHNA, CDR2 SNTAGT. Germline trimming cut 5 bases from V and 7 bases from J; bases unmatched to any gene: 3. The CDR3 runs to 13 residues. This CDR3 is CASSPDRGNEQFF. The CDR3 DNA is TGTGCCAGCAGTCCGGACAGGGGAAATGAGCAGTTCTTC.

This sequence joins TRBV11-2 and TRBJ1-6; 8 positions match TRBD1. V lost 5 bases to trimming and J lost 6 bases; unmatched junction nucleotides: 9. There are 16 residues in the CDR3. The V gene's germline CDR1 is SGHAT and CDR2 FQNNGV. The CDR3 spells CASSPTTGAGNSPLHF. The DNA of the CDR3 is TGTGCCAGCAGCCCCACGACAGGGGCGGGTAATTCACCCCTCCACTTT. Looking up the rest from reference TRBV11-2 and TRBJ1-6 gives the full variable domain: EAGVAQSPRYKIIEKRQSVAFWCNPISGHATLYWYQQILGQGPKLLIQFQNNGVVDDSQLPKDRFSAERLKGVDSTLKIQPAKLEDSAVYLCASSPTTGAGNSPLHFGNGTRLTVT.